This T cell receptor beta chain was documented in a study of T-cell memory formation after mild COVID-19. General study points: Day 15 to 85 contractors were CD4/CD8 balanced; later expanders leaned CD4+.

This clonotype was observed a few times. Its antigen remains unknown. TCRdb re-analysed the 5' RACE reads in MiXCR, keeping a single row per CDR3 protein. The sample lists about 340,000 distinct CDR3 sequences; approximately 13% were seen once. The sequence was collected from a man between 18 and 29 years old who had mild COVID-19 (a few samples of this study predate the infection). Cell type and time point are not known. Sequencing input: PBMCs or a T cell subset sorted from them (not recorded which).

Here the CDR3 reads CASSPQTGATDTQYF. Written as DNA, the CDR3 is TGCGCCAGCAGCCCTCAGACAGGGGCCACAGATACGCAGTATTTT. The chain has TRBV4-1 and TRBJ2-3, with 8 bases aligning to TRBD1. The junction had 5 bases not matched to a gene; V was cut back by 4 bases and J by 2 bases. CDR1 MGHRA and CDR2 YSYEKL come from the germline V gene. The CDR3 has 15 residues.